The following is a T cell receptor beta chain sequence with its context. The protocol was immunoSEQ multiplex PCR, while the TCRdb copy is restricted to in-frame clones and leaves out a portion. Here the sample spans approximately 260,000 clones, around 83% being singletons. This entry comes from a study of blood T cell repertoires in COVID-19. Grouping used clinical history reported by participants in a survey and questionnaire. The TCR originated in a woman between 45 and 60 years old who had been exposed to COVID-19. The sequenced material came from PBMCs or T cells enriched from blood (not recorded which).

The DNA for the CDR3 is TGTGCCAGCAGCGGTAGCTCTGGAAACACCATATATTTT. Encoded protein: CASSGSSGNTIYF. The chain combines TRBV2 with TRBJ1-3; no clear D gene. Germline CDR1 and CDR2: SNHLY and FYNNEI. V shed 6 bases and J shed 0 bases, with 6 bases lying between them. The CDR3 length is 13 residues.